Presented here are 7 T cell receptor beta chains from one specimen sequenced in a study of cytomegalovirus exposure and HLA in healthy donors. The PCR was carried out with 60 Vbeta primers and 13 Jbeta primers. This table comes from immunoSEQ multiplex PCR, and its TCRdb copy is limited to in-frame clones, with some not included. The profile shows about 170,000 clones, about 80% of them singletons. Sequencing was performed on PBMCs. These receptors originate from a woman aged 25 to 39 in good health and CMV-seropositive.

This chain links TRBV7-6 with TRBJ2-3, with TRBD1 identical over 7 bases. Germline loops: CDR1 SGHVS, CDR2 FNYEAQ. V was clipped by 5 bases and J by 2 bases; unmatched bases: 7. The CDR3 extends over 15 amino acids. The CDR3, as DNA: TGTGCCAGCAGCGACCCGGGACAGATCACAGATACGCAGTATTTT. Amino acids: CASSDPGQITDTQYF.

The V gene is TRBV5-1, the J gene TRBJ2-7; 7 positions match TRBD1. The CDR3 has 15 amino acids. CDR1 SGHRS and CDR2 YFSETQ come from the germline V gene. With 4 bases clipped from V and 2 bases from J, the junction kept 9 bases outside the gene matches. CDR3 sequence: CASSPRQGLAYEQYF. The DNA for the CDR3 is TGCGCCAGCAGCCCAAGACAGGGTTTGGCCTACGAGCAGTACTTC. The complete variable domain, with remaining parts taken from reference TRBV5-1 and TRBJ2-7, reads KAGVTQTPRYLIKTRGQQVTLSCSPISGHRSVSWYQQTPGQGLQFLFEYFSETQRNKGNFPGRFSGRQFSNSRSEMNVSTLELGDSALYLCASSPRQGLAYEQYFGPGTRLTVT.

This clone has only one observation. The chain recombines TRBV4-3 with TRBJ1-2, with TRBD1 matching over 8 bases. Germline V lookup: CDR1 LGHNA, CDR2 YSLEER. V was clipped by 1 base and J by 8 bases; unmatched bases: 9. The CDR3 runs to 15 residues. The CDR3 region is CASSQAQGASGGYTF. DNA for the CDR3: TGCGCCAGCAGCCAAGCGCAGGGGGCCTCGGGGGGCTACACCTTC.

The chain couples TRBV2 to TRBJ2-7, with TRBD2 matching 8 bases. The junction had 3 bases not matched to a gene; V was cut back by 3 bases and J by 2 bases. Germline V CDR1 and CDR2: SNHLY, FYNNEI. This CDR3 has 14 residues. The CDR3 is CASSDPAGAYEQYF. In DNA, the CDR3 is TGTGCCAGCAGTGACCCAGCGGGAGCCTACGAGCAGTACTTC.

For the CDR3, the DNA is TGCAGCTGGACAGGCCCGGATGGCTACACCTTC. Protein: CSWTGPDGYTF. The chain joins TRBV20-1 to TRBJ1-2; 7 bases match TRBD1. This CDR3 is 11 amino acids long. The germline gives CDR1 DFQATT, CDR2 SNEGSKA (reference sequence).

The chain uses TRBV13 and TRBJ1-2; 7 positions agree with TRBD1. The CDR3 consists of 13 residues. V dropped 6 bases and J dropped 4; count of bases not matched to a gene: 5. Germline CDR1 and CDR2: PRHDT and FYEKMQ (reference sequence). DNA for the CDR3: TGTGCCAGCAGGGTCCAGGGGGGCTATGGCTACACCTTC. As protein: CASRVQGGYGYTF.

The V call is TRBV6-5, the J call TRBJ1-2, with no clear D. Germline CDR1 and CDR2: MNHEY and SVGAGI. The CDR3 contains 14 residues. V lost 4 bases and J 7 bases, leaving 16 bases between the germline ends. In DNA form, the CDR3 reads TGTGCCAGCAGTTCCTTCGGGTCCGGAGTTGGCTACACCTTC. The encoded protein is CASSSFGSGVGYTF.